The source of this T cell receptor (beta chain) is a study of long-term antiretroviral therapy in people with HIV. Study observations and caveats: Drawn between the mid-2000s and the late 2010s, the blood was possibly obtained under older ART regimens.

The ends lost 2 bases at V and 3 bases at J; junction bases unmatched: 4. Germline V gives CDR1 SGDLS, CDR2 YYNGEE. The CDR3 is made up of 16 amino acids. In its sample, this clone was seen once. Its antigen remains unknown. Run at survey level, the immunoSEQ assay was version v3.0. This table comes from immunoSEQ multiplex PCR, and its TCRdb copy is limited to in-frame clones, with some not included. Among fewer than 20,000 clones, 80% to 90% were seen once, and the ten largest hold 7% to 10%. The TCR was taken from a man between 18 and 29 years old with HIV. This specimen consisted of unsorted PBMCs, obtained 0.1 years after starting antiretroviral therapy. The chain links TRBV9 to TRBJ2-1, with 11 bases lining up with TRBD2. The CDR3 here is CASSVFSGGDYNEQFF. In nucleotides, the CDR3 is TGTGCCAGCAGCGTCTTTAGCGGGGGGGACTACAATGAGCAGTTCTTC.